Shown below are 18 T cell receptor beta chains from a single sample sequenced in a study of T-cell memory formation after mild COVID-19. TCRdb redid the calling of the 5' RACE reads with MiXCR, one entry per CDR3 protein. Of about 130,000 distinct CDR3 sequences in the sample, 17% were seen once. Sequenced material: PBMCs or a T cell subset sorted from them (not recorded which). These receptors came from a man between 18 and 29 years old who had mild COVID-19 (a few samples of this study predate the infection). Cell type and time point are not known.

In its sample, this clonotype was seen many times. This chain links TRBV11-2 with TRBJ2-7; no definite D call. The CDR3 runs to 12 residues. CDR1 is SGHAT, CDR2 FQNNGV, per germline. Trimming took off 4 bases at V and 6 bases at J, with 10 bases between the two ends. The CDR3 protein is CASSSLPGEQYF. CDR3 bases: TGTGCCAGCAGCTCCCTGCCTGGCGAGCAGTACTTC.

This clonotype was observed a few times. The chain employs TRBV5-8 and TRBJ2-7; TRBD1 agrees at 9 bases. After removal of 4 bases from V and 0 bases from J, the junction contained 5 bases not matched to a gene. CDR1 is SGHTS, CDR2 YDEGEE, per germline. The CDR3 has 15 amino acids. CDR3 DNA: TGTGCCAGCAGCAGAGGACAGGGGAGCTCCTACGAGCAGTACTTC. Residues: CASSRGQGSSYEQYF.

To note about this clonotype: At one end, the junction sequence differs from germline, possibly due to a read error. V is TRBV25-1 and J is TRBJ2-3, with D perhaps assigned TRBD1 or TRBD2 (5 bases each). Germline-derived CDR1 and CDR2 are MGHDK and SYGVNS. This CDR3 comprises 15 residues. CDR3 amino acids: CASSVGTHYTDKQYF. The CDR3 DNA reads TGTGCCAGCAGTGTGGGGACGCATTACACAGATAAGCAGTATTTT.

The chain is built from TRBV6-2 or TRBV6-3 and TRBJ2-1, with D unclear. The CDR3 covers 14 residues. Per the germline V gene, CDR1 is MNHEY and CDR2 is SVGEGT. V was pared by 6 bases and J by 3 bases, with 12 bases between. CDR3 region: CASRRQEDYNEQFF. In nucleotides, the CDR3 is TGTGCCAGCAGACGCCAAGAAGACTACAATGAGCAGTTCTTC.

DNA for the CDR3: TGTGCCAGCAGTTACTCTTTCTACTCTGGAAACACCATATATTTT. Translation: CASSYSFYSGNTIYF. The chain links TRBV6-6 to TRBJ1-3; D is undetermined. The CDR3 spans 15 residues. Germline CDR1 MNHNY, CDR2 SVGAGI (reference sequence). V lost 0 bases and J 0 bases, leaving 6 bases between the germline ends.

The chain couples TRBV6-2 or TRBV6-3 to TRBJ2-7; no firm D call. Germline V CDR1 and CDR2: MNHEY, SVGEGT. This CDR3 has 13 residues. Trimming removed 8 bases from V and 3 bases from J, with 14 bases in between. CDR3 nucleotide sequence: TGTGCCAGCGGCTCCCCCCCCCTCTACGAGCAGTACTTC. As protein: CASGSPPLYEQYF.

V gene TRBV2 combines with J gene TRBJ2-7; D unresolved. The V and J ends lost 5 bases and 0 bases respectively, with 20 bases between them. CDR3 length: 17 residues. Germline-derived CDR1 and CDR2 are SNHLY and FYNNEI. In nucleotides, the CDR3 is TGTGCCAGCAGTCCCCGATTAACGCACCAACCCTCCTACGAGCAGTACTTC. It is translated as CASSPRLTHQPSYEQYF. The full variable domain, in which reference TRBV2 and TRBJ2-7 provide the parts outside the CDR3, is EPEVTQTPSHQVTQMGQEVILRCVPISNHLYFYWYRQILGQKVEFLVSFYNNEISEKSEIFDDQFSVERPDGSNFTLKIRSTKLEDSAMYFCASSPRLTHQPSYEQYFGPGTRLTVT.

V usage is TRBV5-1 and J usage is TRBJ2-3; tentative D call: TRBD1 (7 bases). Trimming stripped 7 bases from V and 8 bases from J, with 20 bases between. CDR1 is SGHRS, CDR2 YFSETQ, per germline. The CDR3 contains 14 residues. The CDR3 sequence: CASCLQHQGGTQYF. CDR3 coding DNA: TGCGCCAGCTGCCTGCAACATCAGGGGGGTACGCAGTATTTT.

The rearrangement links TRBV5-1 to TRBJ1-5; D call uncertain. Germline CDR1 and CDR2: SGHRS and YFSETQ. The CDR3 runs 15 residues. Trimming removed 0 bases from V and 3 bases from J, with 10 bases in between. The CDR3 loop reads CASSLVTQLNQPQHF. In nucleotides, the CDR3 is TGCGCCAGCAGCTTGGTGACACAACTCAATCAGCCCCAGCATTTT.

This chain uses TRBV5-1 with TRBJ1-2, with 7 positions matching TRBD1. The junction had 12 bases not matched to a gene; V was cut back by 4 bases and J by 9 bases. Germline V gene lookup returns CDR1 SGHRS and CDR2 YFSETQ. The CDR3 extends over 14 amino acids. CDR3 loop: CASSPQTSTGSYTF. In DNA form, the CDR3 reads TGCGCCAGCAGCCCACAAACCTCGACAGGGAGCTACACCTTC.

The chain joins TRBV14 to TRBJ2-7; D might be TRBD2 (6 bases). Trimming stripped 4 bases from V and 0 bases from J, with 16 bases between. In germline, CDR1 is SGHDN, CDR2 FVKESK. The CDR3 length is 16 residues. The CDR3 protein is CASSPLGGSNSYEQYV. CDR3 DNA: TGTGCCAGCAGCCCCCTGGGGGGATCCAACTCCTACGAGCAGTACGTC.

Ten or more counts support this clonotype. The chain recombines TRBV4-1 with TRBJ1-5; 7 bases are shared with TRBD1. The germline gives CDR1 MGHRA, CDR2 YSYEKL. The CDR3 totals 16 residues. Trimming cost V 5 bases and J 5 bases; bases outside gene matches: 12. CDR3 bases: TGCGCCAGCAGCTTACGACAGGGCAGGGGGTATCAGCCCCAGCATTTT. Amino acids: CASSLRQGRGYQPQHF.

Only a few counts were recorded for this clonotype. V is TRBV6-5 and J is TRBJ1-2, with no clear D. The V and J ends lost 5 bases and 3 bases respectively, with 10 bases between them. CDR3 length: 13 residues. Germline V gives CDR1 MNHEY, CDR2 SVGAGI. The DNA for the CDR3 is TGTGCCAGCAGTCGCGGGGTGGACTATGGCTACACCTTC. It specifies CASSRGVDYGYTF.

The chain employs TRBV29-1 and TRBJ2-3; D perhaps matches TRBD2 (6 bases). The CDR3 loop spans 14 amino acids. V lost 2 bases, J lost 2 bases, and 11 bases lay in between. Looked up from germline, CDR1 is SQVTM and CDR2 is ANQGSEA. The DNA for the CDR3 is TGCAGCGTTGAAAGGAGGGCAATCACAGATACGCAGTATTTT. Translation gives CSVERRAITDTQYF.

CDR3 residues: CSVQEASASSYNEQFF. The DNA of the CDR3 is TGCAGCGTTCAGGAAGCGAGCGCCAGCTCCTACAATGAGCAGTTCTTC. The rearrangement links TRBV29-1 to TRBJ2-1, with D hard to call. Germline lookup yields CDR1 SQVTM and CDR2 ANQGSEA. V was cut by 5 bases and J by 0 bases, with 17 bases left in between. The CDR3 has 16 residues.

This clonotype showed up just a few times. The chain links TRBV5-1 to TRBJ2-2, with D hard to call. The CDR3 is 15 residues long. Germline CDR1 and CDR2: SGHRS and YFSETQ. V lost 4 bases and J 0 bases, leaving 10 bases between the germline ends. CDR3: CASSLSVPNTGELFF. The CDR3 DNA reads TGCGCCAGCAGCCTAAGCGTACCGAACACCGGGGAGCTGTTTTTT.

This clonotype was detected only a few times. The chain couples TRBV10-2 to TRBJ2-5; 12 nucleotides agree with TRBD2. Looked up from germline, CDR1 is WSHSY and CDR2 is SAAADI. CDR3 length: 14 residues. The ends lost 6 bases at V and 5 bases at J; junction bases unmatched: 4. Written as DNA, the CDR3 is TGCGCCAGCAGGACTAGCGGGGGCGTGGAGACCCAGTACTTC. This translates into CASRTSGGVETQYF.

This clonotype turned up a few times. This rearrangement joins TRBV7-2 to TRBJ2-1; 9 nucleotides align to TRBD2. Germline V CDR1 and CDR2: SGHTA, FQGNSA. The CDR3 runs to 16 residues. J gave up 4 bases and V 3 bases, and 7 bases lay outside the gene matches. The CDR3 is CASSLVAGASYNEQFF. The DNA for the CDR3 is TGTGCCAGCAGCTTGGTAGCGGGGGCATCTTACAATGAGCAGTTCTTC.